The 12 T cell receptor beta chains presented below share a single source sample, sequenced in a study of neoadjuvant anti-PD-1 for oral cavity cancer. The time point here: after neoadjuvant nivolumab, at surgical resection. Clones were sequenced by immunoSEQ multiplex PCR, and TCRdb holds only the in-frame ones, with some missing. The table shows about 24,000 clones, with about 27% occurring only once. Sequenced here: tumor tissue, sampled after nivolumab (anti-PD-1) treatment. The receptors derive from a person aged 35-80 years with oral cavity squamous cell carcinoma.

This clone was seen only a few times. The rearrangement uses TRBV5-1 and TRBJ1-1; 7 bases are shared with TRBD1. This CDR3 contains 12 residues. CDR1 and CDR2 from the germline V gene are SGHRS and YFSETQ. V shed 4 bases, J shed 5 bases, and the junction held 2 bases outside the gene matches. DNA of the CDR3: TGCGCCAGCAGCCAACAGGGGACTGAAGCTTTCTTT. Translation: CASSQQGTEAFF.

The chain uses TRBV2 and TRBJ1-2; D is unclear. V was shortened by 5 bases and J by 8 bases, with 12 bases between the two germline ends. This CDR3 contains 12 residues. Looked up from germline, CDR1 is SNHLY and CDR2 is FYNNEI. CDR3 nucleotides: TGTGCCAGCAGTCTGCTCTCTAGCGGCTACACCTTC. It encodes CASSLLSSGYTF. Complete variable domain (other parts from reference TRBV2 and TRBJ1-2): EPEVTQTPSHQVTQMGQEVILRCVPISNHLYFYWYRQILGQKVEFLVSFYNNEISEKSEIFDDQFSVERPDGSNFTLKIRSTKLEDSAMYFCASSLLSSGYTFGSGTRLTVV.

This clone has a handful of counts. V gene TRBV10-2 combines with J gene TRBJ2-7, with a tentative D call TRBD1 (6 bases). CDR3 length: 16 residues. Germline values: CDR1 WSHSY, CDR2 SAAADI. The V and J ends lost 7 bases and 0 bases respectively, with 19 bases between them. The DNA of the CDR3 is TGCGCCAGCACTGATGGGACATTCGAGCGCTCCTACGAGCAGTACTTC. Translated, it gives CASTDGTFERSYEQYF.

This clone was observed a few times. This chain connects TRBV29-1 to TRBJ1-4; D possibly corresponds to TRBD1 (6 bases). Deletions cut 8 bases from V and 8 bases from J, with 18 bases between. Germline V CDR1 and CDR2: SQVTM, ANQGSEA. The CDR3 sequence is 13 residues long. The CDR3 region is CSFSRGPGEKLFF. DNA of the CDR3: TGCAGCTTCAGCAGGGGTCCTGGCGAAAAACTGTTTTTT.

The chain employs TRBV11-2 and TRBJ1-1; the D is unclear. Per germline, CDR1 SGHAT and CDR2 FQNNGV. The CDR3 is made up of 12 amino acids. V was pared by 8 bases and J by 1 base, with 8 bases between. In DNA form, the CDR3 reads TGTGCCAGCGGCGTCAGGAACACTGAAGCTTTCTTT. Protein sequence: CASGVRNTEAFF.

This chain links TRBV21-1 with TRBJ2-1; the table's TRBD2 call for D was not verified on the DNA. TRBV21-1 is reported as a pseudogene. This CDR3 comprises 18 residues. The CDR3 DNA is TGTGCCAGCAGCCGAGGCGGATCTAGCGAGATAGACTACAATGAGCAGTTCTTC. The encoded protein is CASSRGGSSEIDYNEQFF.

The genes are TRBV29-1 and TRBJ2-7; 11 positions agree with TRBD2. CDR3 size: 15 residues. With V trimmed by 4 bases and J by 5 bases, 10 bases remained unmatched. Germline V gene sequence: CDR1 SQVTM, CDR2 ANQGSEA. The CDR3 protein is CSVAYPLAGVDEQYF. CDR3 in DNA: TGCAGCGTTGCCTACCCACTAGCGGGGGTAGACGAGCAGTACTTC.

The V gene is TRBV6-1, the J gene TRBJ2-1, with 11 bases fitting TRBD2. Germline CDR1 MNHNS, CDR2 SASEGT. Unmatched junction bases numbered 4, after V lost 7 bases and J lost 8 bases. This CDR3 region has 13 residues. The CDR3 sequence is CASILAGADEQFF. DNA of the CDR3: TGTGCCAGCATACTAGCGGGAGCAGATGAGCAGTTCTTC.

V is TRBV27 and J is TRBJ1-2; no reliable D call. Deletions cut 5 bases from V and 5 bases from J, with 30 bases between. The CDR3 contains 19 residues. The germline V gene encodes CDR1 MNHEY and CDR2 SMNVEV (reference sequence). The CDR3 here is CASSPSVSWAVPHQYGYTF. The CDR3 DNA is TGTGCCAGCAGTCCATCCGTTTCGTGGGCCGTCCCTCACCAATATGGCTACACCTTC.

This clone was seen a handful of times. The CDR3 bases are TGCGCCAGCAGCTTGGGATCAAAAGAGACCCAGTACTTC. Translating it yields CASSLGSKETQYF. The V and J genes are TRBV5-1 and TRBJ2-5; D not certain. Germline V gene sequence: CDR1 SGHRS, CDR2 YFSETQ. The CDR3 sequence is 13 residues long. V dropped 0 bases and J dropped 3 bases, with 6 bases sitting between them.

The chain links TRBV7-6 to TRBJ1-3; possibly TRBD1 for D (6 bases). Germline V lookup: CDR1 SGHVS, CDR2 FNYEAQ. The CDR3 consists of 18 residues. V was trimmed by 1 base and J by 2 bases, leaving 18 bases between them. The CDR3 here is CASSLVSPGAATGNTIYF. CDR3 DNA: TGTGCCAGCAGCTTAGTGTCTCCAGGGGCAGCCACTGGAAACACCATATATTTT.

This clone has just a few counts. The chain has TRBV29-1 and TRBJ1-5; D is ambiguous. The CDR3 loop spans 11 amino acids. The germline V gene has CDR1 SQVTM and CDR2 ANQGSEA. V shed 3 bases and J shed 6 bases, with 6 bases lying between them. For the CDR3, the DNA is TGCAGCGTTGATCTGGCTCAGCCCCAGCATTTT. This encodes CSVDLAQPQHF.